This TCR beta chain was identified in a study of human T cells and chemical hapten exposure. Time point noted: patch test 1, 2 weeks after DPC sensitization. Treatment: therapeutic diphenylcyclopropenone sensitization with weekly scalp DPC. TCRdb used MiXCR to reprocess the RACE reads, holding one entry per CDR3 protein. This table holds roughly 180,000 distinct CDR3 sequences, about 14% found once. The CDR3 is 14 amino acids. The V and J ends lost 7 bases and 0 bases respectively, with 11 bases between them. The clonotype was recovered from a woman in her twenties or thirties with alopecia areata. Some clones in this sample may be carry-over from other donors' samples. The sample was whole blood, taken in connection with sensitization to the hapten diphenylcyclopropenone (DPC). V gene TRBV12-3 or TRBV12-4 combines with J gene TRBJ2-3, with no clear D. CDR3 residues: CASTFGGSTDTQYF. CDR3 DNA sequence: TGTGCCAGCACCTTCGGCGGCAGCACAGATACGCAGTATTTT.